What follows describes a single T cell receptor (beta chain). The antigen remains undetermined. Preparing the TCRbeta library involved the use of unique molecular identifiers. TCRdb recomputed calls from the PCR reads with MiXCR, one row per CDR3 protein. The table lists roughly 570,000 distinct CDR3 sequences, 25% to 30% of them singletons. This record comes from a study of T-cell reconstitution after alpha-beta-depleted transplantation in children. Broader study findings: Two months or so post-transplant, alpha-beta T cells reportedly derived from several hundred expanded graft clones.

Specimen: PBMCs, collected before TCRalphabeta/CD19-depleted stem cell transplant. The receptor's source is a boy in the first two years of life with Wiskott-Aldrich syndrome, due to receive a stem cell transplant.

CDR3 in amino acids: CASSQGLAGVTYQETQYF. The CDR3 region has the DNA TGCGCCAGCAGCCAAGGACTAGCGGGAGTGACGTACCAAGAGACCCAGTACTTC. The chain has TRBV5-1 and TRBJ2-5; TRBD2 matches at 13 bases. The CDR3 contains 18 residues. Germline trimming cut 4 bases from V and 0 bases from J; bases unmatched to any gene: 9. CDR1 is SGHRS, CDR2 YFSETQ, per germline.